This TCR beta chain was identified during a study of PD-1 blockade in classical Hodgkin lymphoma. Study-level results: Newly diagnosed patients were reported to start with lower TCR diversity than healthy donors. Prior therapy or disease activity may underlie the repertoire differences, whose causes remain undefined.

Regarding this clone: Its antigen remains unidentified.

The time point: newly diagnosed, previously untreated cHL patient sample. Sequenced by immunoSEQ multiplex PCR; TCRdb stores in-frame clones only, minus some. In the table there are 70,000 or so clones, 93% of which are singletons. The CDR3 covers 14 residues. V gave up 0 bases and J gave up 4 bases, with 10 bases separating them. Germline CDR1 and CDR2: SGDLS and YYNGEE. The receptor was isolated from a human donor with classical Hodgkin lymphoma. J is TRBJ1-1 and V is TRBV9, with TRBD1 as a possible D gene (5 bases). The sample taken for sequencing was peripheral blood mononuclear cells (PBMCs). In DNA, the CDR3 is TGTGCCAGCAGCGTAGGGCAGGGCATCACTGAAGCTTTCTTT. Translation gives CASSVGQGITEAFF. The full variable domain, completed using reference TRBV9 and TRBJ1-1, is DSGVTQTPKHLITATGQRVTLRCSPRSGDLSVYWYQQSLDQGLQFLIQYYNGEERAKGNILERFSAQQFPDLHSELNLSSLELGDSALYFCASSVGQGITEAFFGQGTRLTVV.